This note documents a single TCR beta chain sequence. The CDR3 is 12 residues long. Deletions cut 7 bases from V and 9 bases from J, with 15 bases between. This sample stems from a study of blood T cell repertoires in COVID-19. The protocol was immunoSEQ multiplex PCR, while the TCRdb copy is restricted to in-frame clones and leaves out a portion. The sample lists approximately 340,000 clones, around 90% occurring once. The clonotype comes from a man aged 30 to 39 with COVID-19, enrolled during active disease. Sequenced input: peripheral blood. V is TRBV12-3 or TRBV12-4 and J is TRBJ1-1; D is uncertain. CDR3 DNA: TGTGCCAGCACCTATCCCCCATCCCAAGCTTTCTTT. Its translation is CASTYPPSQAFF.